The T cell receptor (beta chain) under discussion was sequenced for a study of cytomegalovirus exposure and HLA in healthy donors (dated by TCRdb to between 2016 and 2019). Notes on the research overall: According to a later analysis, the approximately 120 validation repertoires were produced on the same platform as the 700 or so repertoires of the first cohort. The study aimed to test whether signatures of past pathogen exposure could be identified by cataloging public T cell receptors. The study combined high-throughput TCR immunosequencing, statistical association of individual TCRs with disease status, and machine learning to predict cytomegalovirus infection status. In addition to the first cohort of 650 to 800 subjects, a separate validation cohort of approximately 110 different subjects was used.

Receptor amplification or capture employed the immunoSEQ multiplex PCR assay. The paper's data handling went like this. A statistical classification framework was built to diagnose cytomegalovirus status from the catalog of TCR beta chain sequences. The source is immuneACCESS, and TCRdb retained only in-frame sequences with V and J called. Part of the clones is not carried over; for the studies checked, unresolved V genes explain less than half of this, and the remainder is unexplained. D and trimming were read from the DNA, whereas the V and J calls and clone size are those reported in that table. The sample table holds under 150,000 clones, of which around 89% were seen once. In total, the top ten clones hold about 6.3% of the sample. The donors were included in the validation cohort of 120 subjects, a group kept apart from the roughly 670-subject first cohort. What the authors observed across the whole study: The study gave a list of around 170 TCR beta chains associated with cytomegalovirus. In vitro tests confirmed that a few of the cytomegalovirus-associated TCR beta chains recognize cytomegalovirus antigens. The validation cohort had no HLA typing available for a later analysis, so co-occurrence within that cohort was assessed over all 120 or so repertoires. The classifier was reported to diagnose cytomegalovirus status with high specificity and sensitivity in both the original cohort and the validation cohort. Across donors, most TCR sequences were observed very rarely, whereas some public TCRs were present in many individuals. Of the cluster scores, around 95% were above 0 in a later analysis, which found that TCRs clustered in the first cohort also tended to co-occur in the approximately 130 validation repertoires. According to the authors, the approach could potentially be generalized to other disease states and immunological phenotypes.

A few counts support this clone. The clone's antigen remains unknown. Nothing much larger sits one base from this clone, and base qualities are not available. The CDR3 covers 17 residues, taking in both the cysteine and the phenylalanine. The sequence is cut down to CDR3 DNA, 51 bases in frame from base 1. For CDR1 and CDR2, the germline V gene lists SGHDN and FVKESK. V and J are truncated by 5 bases and 5 bases respectively, leaving an intervening sequence of 25 bases. The receptor chain draws on TRBV14 and TRBJ2-7, with the D gene not confidently named. Sequenced: PBMCs. The TCR originated in a woman under 30 in good health and CMV-seropositive. The sequenced DNA: TGTGCCAGCAGCAGCAGTCCCCCTCCCGGAGCCGTCAACGAGCAGTACTTC. Its product reads: CASSSSPPPGAVNEQYF.